Presented here are 9 T cell receptor beta chains from one specimen sequenced in a study of T cell responses to AZD1222 COVID-19 vaccine. TCRdb's table, derived via immunoSEQ multiplex PCR, lists solely in-frame clones and lacks some. The sample lists about 150,000 clones, about nine tenths occurring once. Material: peripheral blood, obtained after recovery from COVID-19. The receptors shown here come from an adult who had recovered from COVID-19.

V gene TRBV4-3 combines with J gene TRBJ1-1; perhaps TRBD1 as D (5 bases). Germline V gene lookup returns CDR1 LGHNA and CDR2 YSLEER. The CDR3 totals 16 residues. V lost 0 bases to trimming and J lost 4 bases, with 15 bases between them. CDR3 loop: CASSQDIGDGSTEAFF. The CDR3 nucleotides are TGCGCCAGCAGCCAAGATATTGGGGACGGATCCACTGAAGCTTTCTTT.

The gene calls are TRBV11-1 and TRBJ1-1, with no clear D. V lost 3 bases and J 1 base, leaving 12 bases between the germline ends. Germline assignment: CDR1 SGHAT and CDR2 FQDESV (reference sequence). This CDR3 is 15 amino acids long. This chain's CDR3 is CASSFSTGSNTEAFF. For the CDR3, the DNA is TGTGCCAGCAGCTTCTCCACGGGATCGAACACTGAAGCTTTCTTT.

DNA for the CDR3: TGTGCCAGCAGCTTTGTACTGACAGAAGCGCAGTATTTT. As protein: CASSFVLTEAQYF. V and J are TRBV5-4 and TRBJ2-3; D possibly corresponds to TRBD1 (5 bases). Trimming took 2 bases from V and 10 from J, leaving 14 bases between them. The CDR3 totals 13 residues. Germline loops: CDR1 SGHNT, CDR2 YYREEE (reference sequence).

The chain is built from TRBV6-5 and TRBJ2-1, with 10 bases fitting TRBD1. After removal of 5 bases from V and 3 bases from J, the junction contained 4 bases not matched to a gene. The CDR3 sequence is 15 residues long. Germline V CDR1 and CDR2: MNHEY, SVGAGI. The CDR3: CASSPGQGFYNEQFF. The CDR3 nucleotides read TGTGCCAGCAGTCCGGGACAGGGGTTCTACAATGAGCAGTTCTTC.

The chain is built from TRBV2 and TRBJ2-1, with 11 bases matching TRBD2. After removal of 6 bases from V and 1 base from J, the junction contained 8 bases not matched to a gene. Germline-derived CDR1 and CDR2 are SNHLY and FYNNEI. The CDR3 covers 17 residues. The CDR3 region has the DNA TGTGCCAGCAGGAACGGACTAGCGGGTGGTTCCTACAATGAGCAGTTCTTC. It is translated as CASRNGLAGGSYNEQFF.

The chain combines TRBV5-1 with TRBJ1-5, with TRBD1 matching 8 bases. CDR1 and CDR2 (germline): SGHRS, YFSETQ. The CDR3 contains 14 residues. The V gene end was trimmed by 9 bases and the J gene end by 2 bases; junction bases not matched to a gene: 7. The CDR3 DNA sequence: TGCGCCAACCTGACAGGGGCTGGCAATCAGCCCCAGCATTTT. It codes for CANLTGAGNQPQHF.

This chain uses TRBV20-1 with TRBJ2-3; 9 bases align to TRBD1. Germline values: CDR1 DFQATT, CDR2 SNEGSKA (reference sequence). Unmatched junction bases numbered 12, after V lost 4 bases and J lost 1 base. The CDR3 totals 17 residues. The CDR3 region is CSAIDRDRDPGTDTQYF. CDR3 DNA: TGCAGTGCTATTGACCGGGACAGGGACCCGGGCACAGATACGCAGTATTTT.

J is TRBJ2-1 and V is TRBV7-9; D possibly corresponds to TRBD2 (6 bases). CDR1 and CDR2 (germline): SEHNR, FQNEAQ (reference sequence). Trimming shortened V by 6 bases and J by 0 bases, and 15 bases separated the two germline ends. The CDR3 is 16 residues long. This CDR3 is CASRGVRGSSYNEQFF. Written as DNA, the CDR3 is TGTGCCAGCAGAGGAGTGCGGGGAAGCTCCTACAATGAGCAGTTCTTC. The full variable domain, rest sourced from reference TRBV7-9 and TRBJ2-1, is DTGVSQNPRHKITKRGQNVTFRCDPISEHNRLYWYRQTLGQGPEFLTYFQNEAQLEKSRLLSDRFSAERPKGSFSTLEIQRTEQGDSAMYLCASRGVRGSSYNEQFFGPGTRLTVL.

V and J are TRBV7-2 and TRBJ2-3; D gene uncertain. Trimming shortened V by 5 bases and J by 2 bases, and 8 bases separated the two germline ends. Germline V lookup: CDR1 SGHTA, CDR2 FQGNSA. The CDR3 is 13 amino acids. In DNA form, the CDR3 reads TGTGCCAGCAGCCCGCAATACACAGATACGCAGTATTTT. Its protein is CASSPQYTDTQYF.